This TCR beta chain is drawn from a study of shared clonotypes between healthy human individuals. TCRdb keeps only in-frame clones here, not all; method: immunoSEQ multiplex PCR. The sample includes approximately 2.3 million clones, more than 80% seen only once; the top ten take under 0.45%. V was clipped by 3 bases and J by 9 bases, with 11 bases between them. The CDR3 is 12 amino acids. Looked up from germline, CDR1 is MGHDK and CDR2 is SYGVNS. Every contributor of samples was a Caucasian grown-up residing in Nashville, Tennessee. This receptor was taken from a man younger than 35 in good health. Some clones in this sample may be carry-over from other donors' samples. The chain joins TRBV25-1 to TRBJ2-5, with D perhaps TRBD2 (6 bases). Sequenced material: naive CD4+ T cells from PBMCs. The subset denotes: CD45RA+ positively selected. DNA of the CDR3: TGTGCCAGCAGTGAGTCCGGAGGGTCCCAGTACTTC. Translated, it gives CASSESGGSQYF.